The entry that follows covers one TCR beta chain sequence. Antigen unknown. Per germline, CDR1 SGDLS and CDR2 YYNGEE. Trimming took 4 bases from V and 5 from J; bases not matched to a gene: 19. The CDR3 totals 19 residues. TCRdb's table, derived via immunoSEQ multiplex PCR, lists solely in-frame clones and lacks some. The table lists 2 million to 2.5 million clones, roughly 92% of them singletons. The data are from a study of shared clonotypes between healthy human individuals. Study in general: Each donor's CD8 memory used one plate, CD8 naive two, each CD4 subset three.

Study conclusions and caveats: It was observed that 4% to 6% of naive CD4 clonotypes were shared across a handful of donors.

J is TRBJ2-3 and V is TRBV9; 10 nucleotides match TRBD2. Specimen: naive CD4+ T cells from PBMCs. Subset here: CD45RA+ positively selected. The sequence came from a man younger than 35 in good health. Some clones in this sample may be carry-over from other donors' samples. The CDR3 nucleotides read TGTGCCAGCAGCCTAACGAGGGCTAGCGGGAGTAGAGCAGGAGATACGCAGTATTTT. Translating it yields CASSLTRASGSRAGDTQYF.